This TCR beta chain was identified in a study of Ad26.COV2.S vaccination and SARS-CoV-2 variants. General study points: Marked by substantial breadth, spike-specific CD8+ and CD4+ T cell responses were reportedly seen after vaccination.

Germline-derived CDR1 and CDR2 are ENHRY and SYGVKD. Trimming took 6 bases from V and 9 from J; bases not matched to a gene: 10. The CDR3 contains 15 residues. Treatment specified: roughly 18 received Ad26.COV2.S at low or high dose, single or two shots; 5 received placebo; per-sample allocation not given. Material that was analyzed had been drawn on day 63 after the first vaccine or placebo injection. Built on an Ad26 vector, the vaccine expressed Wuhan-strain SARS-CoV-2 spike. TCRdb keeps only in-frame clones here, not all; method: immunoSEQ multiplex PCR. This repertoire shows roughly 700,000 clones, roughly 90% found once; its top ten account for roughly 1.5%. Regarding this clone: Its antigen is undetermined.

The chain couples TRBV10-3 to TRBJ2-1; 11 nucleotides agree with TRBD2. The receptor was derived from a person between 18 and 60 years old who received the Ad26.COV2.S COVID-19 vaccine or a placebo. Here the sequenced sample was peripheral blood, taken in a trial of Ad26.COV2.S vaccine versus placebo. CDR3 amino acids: CAISPLAGERSEQFF. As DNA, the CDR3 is TGTGCCATCAGCCCACTAGCGGGAGAAAGGAGTGAGCAGTTCTTC.